Reported below is one TCR beta chain. Germline CDR1 SGHTA, CDR2 FQGNSA. V gave up 5 bases and J gave up 1 base, with 12 bases separating them. This CDR3 contains 14 residues. This entry comes from a study of blood T cell repertoires in COVID-19. Study in general: Italy, Spain and the United States were the sources of the convalescent and acute COVID-19 samples. T cells, B-cell-depleted T cells, or PBMCs supplied cDNA or gDNA.

As handled by the study authors: The assay estimated nucleated cells by amplifying reference gene primers. Repertoires were generated with immunoSEQ multiplex PCR, while TCRdb's copy carries only in-frame clones and drops some. That table supplies the V and J calls and clone size; D and trimming were determined from the DNA. Among around 370,000 clones listed, roughly 90% were seen once. The sequenced material came from peripheral blood. This clonotype was obtained from a man between 18 and 35 years old with active or convalescent COVID-19. This chain connects TRBV7-2 to TRBJ2-7; the D gene is possibly TRBD1 (5 bases). The CDR3 sequence is CASSPLGASYEQYF. The CDR3 coding sequence is TGTGCCAGCAGCCCCTTAGGGGCATCCTACGAGCAGTACTTC.